This TCR beta chain was observed in a study of blood T cells in healthy people across ages (dated by TCRdb to between 2014 and 2017). About the study as a whole: Template switching captured roughly one uniquely barcoded TCR beta cDNA molecule per two T cells in model experiments. To track age-related changes in TCR beta repertoire diversity, the study relied on deep sequencing normalized with unique cDNA molecular identifiers. The donors were divided into four age groups: young (average roughly 15 years), middle-aged (approximately 39), aged (approximately 62) and long-lived (82). Using the same blood draw, the study looked at two additional independent replicas of 1 million unique cDNA reads for two donors, one aged 18 to 30 and the other aged 80 or older.

The paper's findings and limits, for the study overall: Because the CMV infection status of the donors was unknown, age-related changes in expanded clonotypes may potentially have been confounded. Observed TCR beta diversity per million T cells fell roughly linearly with age, and a significant reduction was already apparent by age around 40. Bulk unsorted PBMC profiling prevented conclusive comparison of naive and antigen-experienced compartments. Compared with the aged group, the long-lived group had more naive CD4+ T cells, fewer expanded clones and increased TCR diversity, a pattern suggesting age selection. Estimates of total diversity based on one million sequenced T cells were considered lower bounds and underestimates. The percentage of naive T cells measured by flow cytometry correlated strongly with observed TCR beta diversity.

The library came from 5' RACE. Instrument on record: Illumina HiSeq 2500. A second roughly 6 to 12 cycle PCR used a sample-barcoded 5' primer and a J-beta primer mix. Each TCR beta cDNA molecule received a unique molecular identifier from a template-switch 5' adaptor carrying 12 random nucleotides. Each sample yielded at least 2.5 million CDR3-containing paired-end reads. The Mint cDNA synthesis kit, primed by a TRBC-specific oligonucleotide, was used to synthesize first-strand cDNA from all RNA. After uracil-DNA glycosylase treatment, a first 18-cycle PCR used universal primers M1SS and BC2_uni_R on all cDNA. The study's processing was this. Normalization of each sample was performed by random selection of 1 million high-quality reads, each carrying a distinct molecular identifier. Instead of being binned into consensus sequences, reads with shared molecular identifiers were discarded. CDR3 identification, clonotype clustering and error correction used MiTCR with a Q25 quality threshold and the strictest error-elimination algorithm. A nonparametric unseen species model using Euler transformation provided a lower-bound estimate of total TCR beta diversity. TCRdb trimmed the raw reads at Q25, called clones with MiXCR and kept productive beta chains. CDR3 protein sequences are deduplicated, and each keeps its most common genes and DNA. The V and J calls here are based on TCRdb, not the publication. In all, the sample holds more than 750,000 distinct CDR3 sequences, and about 27% of those were seen once. The ten largest clones add up to roughly 10% of the sample.

About this clonotype itself: The antigen it recognizes is unknown. Within one base of it there is no much larger clone, and no base qualities were kept.

The trim is 5 bases for V and 4 bases for J, with a gap of 11 bases between the germline ends. Counted from cysteine to phenylalanine, this CDR3 has 13 amino acids. CDR3 DNA only is kept here, 39 bases in frame from base 1. CDR1 and CDR2 were assigned from the germline V gene as MNHNS and SASEGT. Systemically healthy Caucasian individuals from Russia, approximately 39 in total and aged about 6 to 95 years, were included as donors. Each donor gave about 9.2 milliliters of peripheral blood, drawn into EDTA-treated Vacutainer tubes. Ficoll-Paque density-gradient centrifugation was used to isolate PBMCs, with at least 7 million per sample. Total RNA was extracted from PBMCs with Trizol reagent, with at least 6 micrograms obtained per sample. For every donor, an aliquot of PBMCs went through flow cytometry to measure the percentages of naive CD45RAhigh/CD27high T cells. These records were also assigned to another study, of T cells of mothers and their children. As the second publication notes: Donors were nine systemically healthy Caucasian individuals: three mothers and their six children. cDNA synthesis used all of the extracted RNA, with 1.5 ug of RNA in each 15 ul reaction. In the second PCR, sample barcodes and 2-4 random nucleotides were introduced via the M1S primer. Over 8.5 million TCR beta CDR3 reads were obtained for each mother, and 3 million to 3.5 million reads were obtained for each child. Thymic selection similarly shapes TCR recombination output in related and unrelated pairs, with minor effect from inherited differences. Normalized repertoire overlap was always found to be slightly, but never significantly, higher in related mother-child pairs than in unrelated mother-child pairs. Persistent microchimeric T cell clones were not detected, at a sensitivity of 85 to 100 clones per million clonotypes. To look for features that set related mother-child pairs apart from unrelated individuals, the researchers ran deep NGS to compare the TCR beta repertoires of mothers and children. On average, the children were roughly 10 +/- 4 years old, while the mothers were around 42 +/- 4 years old. After adapter ligation was performed with NEBNext reagents, the libraries were sequenced on an Illumina HiSeq 2000 with 100+100 nt paired-end reads. To prevent cross-contamination, the mother and child libraries were prepared one month apart and sequenced in separate runs. For each donor, between roughly 450,000 and 2,200,000 distinct TCR beta clonotypes were identified. Naive TCR beta clonotypes were estimated from low-frequency clonotypes matched to each donor's FACS-determined naive share, without sorting.

The sequencing sample was made of blood. The receptor chain draws on TRBV6-1 and TRBJ2-5; 6 matching bases give a weak D call of TRBD1. The receptor was isolated from a woman in her forties in good health. The sequence in DNA is TGTGCCAGCAGTTCAGGGGAAAGAGAGACCCAGTACTTC. Translated, it gives CASSSGERETQYF.